This T cell receptor beta chain was found in a study of T cell responses to AZD1222 COVID-19 vaccine. Sequencing was performed with immunoSEQ multiplex PCR; in TCRdb, only in-frame clones are kept and a portion is missing. Of 110,000 or so clones listed, roughly nine tenths are singletons. Germline-derived CDR1 and CDR2 are LGHNA and YSLEER. The CDR3 covers 15 residues. The junction had 6 bases not matched to a gene; V was cut back by 4 bases and J by 5 bases. Study-wide findings and caveats: Only a handful of AZD1222 recipients tested seropositive at baseline.

On this clone itself: As yet, its antigen is unknown.

The chain links TRBV4-3 to TRBJ2-1; 9 bases are shared with TRBD1. The receptor was derived from an adult in good health. The material was peripheral blood, obtained on day 0 of AZD1222 vaccination. CDR3 coding DNA: TGCGCCAGCAGCCCCGGGACAGGGTTTGACAATGAGCAGTTCTTC. This translates into CASSPGTGFDNEQFF.